A single sample gave rise to the 26 T cell receptor beta chains below, sequenced in a study of tumor-infiltrating lymphocytes in primary liver carcinoma. RNA was extracted from whole blood without cell sorting, alongside germline DNA. cDNA specific to TCR beta was made from 500 ng of total RNA, with a constant-region primer employed for priming. ARM-PCR, slightly modified, supplied the TCR beta libraries through three nested multiplex PCR rounds. PCR rounds one and two used TRBV1-TRBV30 forward primers with a C-beta reverse primer for 9 to 10 cycles each. TCRdb fed the multiplex PCR reads into MiXCR, producing one record per CDR3 protein. The sample consists of approximately 340,000 distinct CDR3 sequences, approximately 64% of them appearing once. The sample was peripheral blood. The source of these receptors is a man aged 40-50 years with primary liver carcinoma and hepatitis B virus infection.

This clonotype has a single count. This CDR3 is missing its conserved last phenylalanine or tryptophan, likely due to a read error. Because the CDR3's place on the DNA is in doubt, the DNA is left out and the CDR3 is given as listed by TCRdb. The chain carries TRBV11-2 and TRBJ2-1; TRBD2 is taken as the D call from the table, unchecked against the DNA. With termini counted, the CDR3 has 15 amino acids. Germline V CDR1 and CDR2: SGHAT, FQNNGV. Here the CDR3 reads CASSSFTSGSRSMVS.

As concerns this clonotype: The junction differs from germline at one of its ends, possibly a read error. The chain has TRBV4-3 and TRBJ2-7; perhaps TRBD2 as D (5 bases). CDR3 length: 13 residues. Per germline, CDR1 LGHNA and CDR2 YSLEER. CDR3 sequence (DNA): TGCTCCAGCAGCCATGATGAGGGCCCCGAGCAGTACTTC. Amino acids: CSSSHDEGPEQYF.

As concerns this clonotype: One end of the junction fails to match germline, which may point to a read error. The V call is TRBV11-2, the J call TRBJ2-5, with D uncertain. In germline, CDR1 is SGHAT, CDR2 FQNNGV. This CDR3 has 13 residues. The CDR3 reads CASSLYQLKTQNF. The CDR3 DNA reads TGTGCCAGCAGCTTATACCAATTAAAGACCCAGAACTTC.

Points on this clonotype: Being one base from a much bigger clone, this may be a read error. The V call is TRBV6-6, the J call TRBJ2-1, with D perhaps matching TRBD2 (6 bases). CDR3 size: 14 residues. Germline-derived CDR1 and CDR2 are MNHNY and SVGAGI (reference sequence). The CDR3 is CVSSYPDYLNEQFF. As DNA, the CDR3 is TGTGTCAGCAGTTACCCGGACTACCTCAATGAGCAGTTCTTC.

V is TRBV11-2 and J is TRBJ2-2; perhaps D is TRBD1 or TRBD2 (5 bases each). The CDR3 extends over 15 amino acids. Germline CDR1 is SGHAT and CDR2 is FQNNGV. V was shortened by 4 bases and J by 8 bases, with 17 bases between the two germline ends. The CDR3 nucleotides are TGTGCCAGCAGCTCGGACATTGAGGAGGTTGGGGAGCTGTTTTTT. Protein sequence: CASSSDIEEVGELFF.

Note on this clonotype: The conserved closing phenylalanine or tryptophan is absent in this CDR3, likely reflecting a read error. The limits of the CDR3 on the DNA are not certain, so only TCRdb's listed CDR3 is given. J is TRBJ2-3 and V is TRBV11-2; the table's D gene call, TRBD1, was not cross checked with the DNA. Germline assignment: CDR1 SGHAT and CDR2 FQNNGV. Counting both end residues, the CDR3 totals 16 amino acids. CDR3 in amino acids: CASSLDRAGKTDTQFI.

This sequence joins TRBV11-1 and TRBJ2-4; D gene ambiguous. The ends were cut back, 2 bases at V and 16 bases at J, with 15 bases in the middle. Germline CDR1 SGHAT, CDR2 FQDESV (reference sequence). CDR3 length equals 12 residues. CDR3 protein: CASSLNDQNHYF. CDR3 bases: TGTGCCAGCAGCTTAAACGATCAGAATCATTACTTC.

This clonotype was seen a few times. A much larger clone lies one base from this, so it may be a read error. The conserved phenylalanine or tryptophan is not found at the CDR3 terminus, so this likely reflects a read error. The V and J genes are TRBV6-5 and TRBJ2-5; no clear D gene. V dropped 6 bases and J dropped 1 base, with 15 bases sitting between them. The germline CDR1 and CDR2 sequences are MNHEY and SVGAGI. This CDR3 is built from 15 residues. This CDR3 reads CASRQNARIQETQYL. In DNA form, the CDR3 reads TGTGCCAGCAGGCAAAATGCACGGATCCAAGAGACCCAGTACTTA.

In its sample, this clonotype was seen once. The chain employs TRBV5-6 and TRBJ2-7, with D hard to call. Germline CDR1 reads SGHDT; CDR2 reads YYEEEE. The CDR3 runs 16 residues. Trimming cost V 0 bases and J 6 bases, with 19 bases left between them. CDR3 residues: CASSLGVGSRGFEQYF. The CDR3 nucleotides read TGTGCCAGCAGCTTGGGCGTCGGTTCTCGAGGCTTCGAGCAGTACTTC. Filled out from reference TRBV5-6 and TRBJ2-7, the complete variable domain reads DAGVTQSPTHLIKTRGQQVTLRCSPKSGHDTVSWYQQALGQGPQFIFQYYEEEERQRGNFPDRFSGHQFPNYSSELNVNALLLGDSALYLCASSLGVGSRGFEQYFGPGTRLTVT.

The rearrangement joins TRBV24-1 to TRBJ2-1; D is unresolved. Germline lookup yields CDR1 KGHDR and CDR2 SFDVKD. The V end lost 11 bases, the J end lost 5 bases, and 24 bases lay between the germline ends. This CDR3 region has 16 residues. In DNA form, the CDR3 reads TGTGCCATCAAAATTCCTACAGTGGGAATTAACAATGAGCAGTTCTTC. It specifies CAIKIPTVGINNEQFF.

V is TRBV5-1 and J is TRBJ2-7; no reliable D call. V was shortened by 4 bases and J by 0 bases, with 11 bases between the two germline ends. Germline V gene data show CDR1 as SGHRS and CDR2 as YFSETQ. This CDR3 is 14 amino acids long. The CDR3: CASSPTGSSYEQYF. The CDR3 coding sequence is TGCGCCAGCAGCCCGACCGGTAGCTCCTACGAGCAGTACTTC. Supplemented by reference TRBV5-1 and TRBJ2-7, the full variable domain reads KAGVTQTPRYLIKTRGQQVTLSCSPISGHRSVSWYQQTPGQGLQFLFEYFSETQRNKGNFPGRFSGRQFSNSRSEMNVSTLELGDSALYLCASSPTGSSYEQYFGPGTRLTVT.

On this clonotype itself: A clone one base away is much larger, so this may be a read error. This chain links TRBV6-2 or TRBV6-3 with TRBJ2-3, with TRBD2 matching over 10 bases. The V gene's germline CDR1 is MNHEY and CDR2 SVGEGT. This CDR3 is built from 16 residues. The CDR3 DNA follows: TGTGTCAGCAGTCCCAGGGGGACTAGCGTGTTGGATACGCAGTATTTT. Encoded protein: CVSSPRGTSVLDTQYF.

Comment on this clonotype: The junction departs from germline at one end; a sequencing error may be responsible. The genes are TRBV11-2 and TRBJ2-5, with TRBD1 identical over 7 bases. This CDR3 has 14 residues. Germline V lookup: CDR1 SGHAT, CDR2 FQNNGV. In DNA, the CDR3 is TGTGCCAGCAGCCAGGACAGGAGATCAGAGACCCCGTACTTC. It encodes CASSQDRRSETPYF.

This sequence joins TRBV6-1 and TRBJ2-1; the D gene is possibly TRBD2 (6 bases). Germline loops: CDR1 MNHNS, CDR2 SASEGT. Deletions cut 6 bases from V and 12 bases from J, with 18 bases between. The CDR3 has 13 amino acids. CDR3 in DNA: TGTGCCAGCAGGAAGACGGGAGTTTCTGGGCAGTTCTTC. Amino acids: CASRKTGVSGQFF.

On this clonotype itself: Since the CDR3 does not end with the conserved phenylalanine or tryptophan, this likely comes from a read error. This chain joins TRBV7-8 and TRBJ2-7; 7 positions agree with TRBD2. Germline V lookup: CDR1 SGHVS, CDR2 FQNEAQ. This CDR3 region has 20 residues. V dropped 4 bases and J dropped 3; count of bases not matched to a gene: 24. The CDR3 loop is CASSWGSAGETTRFFYEQYL. The CDR3 region has the DNA TGTGCCAGCAGCTGGGGTTCGGCGGGAGAAACCACTCGATTTTTCTACGAGCAGTACCTC.

Notes on this clonotype: Germline and junction disagree at one end, which may indicate a read error. The gene calls are TRBV11-3 and TRBJ2-3; D is undetermined. In germline, CDR1 is SGHNT, CDR2 YENEEA. The CDR3 extends over 16 amino acids. CDR3 coding DNA: TGTGCCAGTAGCTTTAATTATGATGGCGACCTGGATACGCAGTATTTT. Amino acids: CASSFNYDGDLDTQYF. Full variable domain (missing parts from reference TRBV11-3 and TRBJ2-3): EAGVVQSPRYKIIEKKQPVAFWCNPISGHNTLYWYLQNLGQGPELLIRYENEEAVDDSQLPKDRFSAERLKGVDSTLKIQPAELGDSAVYLCASSFNYDGDLDTQYFGPGTRLTVL.

To note about this clonotype: A clone one base away is much larger, so this may be a read error. The rearrangement joins TRBV6-6 to TRBJ2-6; no clear D gene. V dropped 6 bases and J dropped 0 bases, with 9 bases sitting between them. This CDR3 is 15 amino acids long. CDR1 and CDR2 from the germline V gene are MNHNY and SVGAGI (reference sequence). CDR3 in amino acids: CASSLCLSGANVLTF. In nucleotides, the CDR3 is TGTGCCAGCAGCCTCTGTCTCTCTGGGGCCAACGTCCTGACTTTC.

As to this clonotype: An end of the junction does not agree with germline; a read error may underlie this. The chain links TRBV6-1 to TRBJ2-7; D could derive from TRBD1 or TRBD2 (5 bases each). The CDR3 has 13 amino acids. Germline V CDR1 and CDR2: MNHNS, SASEGT. CDR3 coding DNA: TGTGCCAGCAGTTACGGGGCCAGCTACGATCAGTACTTC. This codes for CASSYGASYDQYF.

Note on this clonotype: The junction shows a germline mismatch at one end, possibly a read error. The chain has TRBV7-9 and TRBJ2-5; D is ambiguous. This CDR3 region has 12 residues. CDR1 is SEHNR and CDR2 is FQNEAQ in the germline V gene (reference sequence). In nucleotides, the CDR3 is TGTGCCGGCAGCTTGGCTCAAGAGACCCAGTACTTC. It codes for CAGSLAQETQYF. The full variable domain, completed using reference TRBV7-9 and TRBJ2-5, is DTGVSQNPRHKITKRGQNVTFRCDPISEHNRLYWYRQTLGQGPEFLTYFQNEAQLEKSRLLSDRFSAERPKGSFSTLEIQRTEQGDSAMYLCAGSLAQETQYFGPGTRLLVL.

V gene TRBV11-2 combines with J gene TRBJ2-3; no reliable D call. Germline-derived CDR1 and CDR2 are SGHAT and FQNNGV. Between the trimmed V and J ends, which lost 4 bases and 3 bases, there was a span of 11 bases. The CDR3 has 14 residues. The CDR3 region has the DNA TGTGCCAGCAGCTCCCGGGTAGTTACAGATACGCAGTATTTT. It encodes CASSSRVVTDTQYF.

The table lists this clonotype with many counts. The chain is built from TRBV6-6 and TRBJ2-2, with a tentative D call TRBD1 (5 bases). With 6 bases removed from V and 1 base from J, the gap between germline ends came to 9 bases. Germline V CDR1 and CDR2: MNHNY, SVGAGI (reference sequence). CDR3 length: 14 residues. The CDR3 DNA reads TGTGCCAGCAGCCTACAGGAGAACACCGGGGAGCTGTTTTTT. Its protein is CASSLQENTGELFF.

Concerning this clonotype: Being one base from a much bigger clone, this may be a read error. The gene calls are TRBV12-3 or TRBV12-4 and TRBJ1-5, with 7 bases fitting TRBD1. The J call may be mistaken, given a closer DNA end match to TRBJ2-3. The CDR3 has 15 residues. CDR3 loop: CASTSRQGGNQPQYF. Here the CDR3 DNA reads TGTGCCAGCACCTCACGACAGGGCGGCAATCAGCCCCAGTATTTT.

To note about this clonotype: This may come from a read error, since a much larger clone is one base off. The gene calls are TRBV6-2 or TRBV6-3 and TRBJ2-1; the D is unclear. This CDR3 region has 11 residues. Germline V gene sequence: CDR1 MNHEY, CDR2 SVGEGT. The CDR3 sequence: CASNQYNEQLF. The CDR3 DNA reads as TGTGCCAGCAACCAATACAATGAGCAGCTCTTC.

This clonotype was found once. Because it lacks the conserved phenylalanine or tryptophan at the end, this CDR3 is likely a read error. The chain carries TRBV11-3 and TRBJ2-2; D is uncertain. CDR1 is SGHNT and CDR2 is YENEEA in the germline V gene. V lost 2 bases and J lost 0, with 4 bases in between. The CDR3 covers 14 residues. This chain's CDR3 is CASSLNANTGELFS. CDR3 in DNA: TGTGCCAGCAGCTTAAACGCGAACACCGGGGAGCTGTTTTCT.

About this clonotype: A junction boundary mismatches the germline segment, possibly from a read error. The chain couples TRBV10-3 to TRBJ2-3; D gene uncertain. Germline CDR1 reads ENHRY; CDR2 reads SYGVKD. The CDR3 spans 13 residues. The CDR3 loop reads CAISDLSTDTHYF. The CDR3 nucleotides read TGTGCCATCAGTGACCTTAGTACAGATACGCACTATTTT.

The V and J genes are TRBV7-9 and TRBJ2-5; 9 nucleotides match TRBD2. The germline CDR1 and CDR2 sequences are SEHNR and FQNEAQ (reference sequence). V trimming: 3 bases; J trimming: 5 bases; junction bases outside the gene matches: 7. The CDR3 has 15 amino acids. CDR3 DNA: TGTGCCAGCAGCTTGGTCCTAGCGGGAAGGGAGACCCAGTACTTC. This gives the protein CASSLVLAGRETQYF.